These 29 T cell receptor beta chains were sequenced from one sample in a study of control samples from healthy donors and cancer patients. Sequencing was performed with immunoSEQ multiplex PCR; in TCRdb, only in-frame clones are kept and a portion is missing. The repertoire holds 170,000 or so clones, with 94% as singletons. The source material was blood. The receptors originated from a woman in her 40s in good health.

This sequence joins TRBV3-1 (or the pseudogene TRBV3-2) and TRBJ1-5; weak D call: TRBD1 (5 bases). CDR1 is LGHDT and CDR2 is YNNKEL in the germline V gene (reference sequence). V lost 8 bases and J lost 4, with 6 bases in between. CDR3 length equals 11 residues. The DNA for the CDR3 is TGTGCCAGCGGGGGGAATCAGCCCCAGCATTTT. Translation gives CASGGNQPQHF.

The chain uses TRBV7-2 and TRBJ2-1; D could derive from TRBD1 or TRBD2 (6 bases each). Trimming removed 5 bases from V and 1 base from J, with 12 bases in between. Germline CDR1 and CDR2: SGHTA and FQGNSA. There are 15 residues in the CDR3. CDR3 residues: CASSQVGGSYNEQFF. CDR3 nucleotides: TGTGCCAGCAGCCAAGTAGGGGGGTCCTACAATGAGCAGTTCTTC. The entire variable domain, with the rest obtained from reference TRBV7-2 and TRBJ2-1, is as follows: GAGVSQSPSNKVTEKGKDVELRCDPISGHTALYWYRQSLGQGLEFLIYFQGNSAPDKSGLPSDRFSAERTGGSVSTLTIQRTQQEDSAVYLCASSQVGGSYNEQFFGPGTRLTVL.

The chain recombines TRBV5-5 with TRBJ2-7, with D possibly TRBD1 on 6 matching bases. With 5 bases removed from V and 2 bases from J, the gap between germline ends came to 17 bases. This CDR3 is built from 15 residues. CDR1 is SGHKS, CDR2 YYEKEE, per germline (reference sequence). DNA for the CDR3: TGTGCCAGCAGTAGCACAGGGACCCTAACCTACGAGCAGTACTTC. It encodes CASSSTGTLTYEQYF.

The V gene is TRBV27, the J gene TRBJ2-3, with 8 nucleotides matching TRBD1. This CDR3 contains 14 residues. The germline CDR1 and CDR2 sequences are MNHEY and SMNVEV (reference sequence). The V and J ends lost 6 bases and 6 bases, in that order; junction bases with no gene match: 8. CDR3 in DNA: TGTGCCAGCAGATCAGGGGGCGCGGCGGATACGCAGTATTTT. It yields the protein CASRSGGAADTQYF.

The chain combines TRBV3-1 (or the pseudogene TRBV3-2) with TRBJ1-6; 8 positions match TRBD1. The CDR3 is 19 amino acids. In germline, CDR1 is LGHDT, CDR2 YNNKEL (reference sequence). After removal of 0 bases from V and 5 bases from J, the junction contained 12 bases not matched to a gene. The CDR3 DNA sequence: TGTGCCAGCAGCCAAGATCTTAGGACAGGGTGGGGGCATAATTCACCCCTCCACTTT. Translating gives CASSQDLRTGWGHNSPLHF.

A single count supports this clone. CDR3 bases: TGCGCCAGCAGCCAAGGCCCCGGGAGGCAGGGGAACTATGGCTACACCTTC. Amino acids: CASSQGPGRQGNYGYTF. This chain links TRBV4-3 with TRBJ1-2, with D possibly being TRBD1 (6 bases). Germline V gives CDR1 LGHNA, CDR2 YSLEER. The CDR3 loop spans 17 amino acids. V was clipped by 1 base and J by 2 bases, with 17 bases between them.

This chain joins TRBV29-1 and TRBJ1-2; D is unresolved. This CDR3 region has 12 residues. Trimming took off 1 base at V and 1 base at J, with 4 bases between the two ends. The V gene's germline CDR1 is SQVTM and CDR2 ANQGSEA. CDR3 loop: CSVEGINYGYTF. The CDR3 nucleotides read TGCAGCGTTGAAGGGATTAACTATGGCTACACCTTC.

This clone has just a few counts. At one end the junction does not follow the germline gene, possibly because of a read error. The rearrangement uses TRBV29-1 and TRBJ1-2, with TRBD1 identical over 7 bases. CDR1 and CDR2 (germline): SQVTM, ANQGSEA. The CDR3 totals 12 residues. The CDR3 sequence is CSVEDRVYGYTF. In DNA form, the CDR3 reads TGCAGCGTAGAAGACAGGGTCTATGGCTACACCTTC. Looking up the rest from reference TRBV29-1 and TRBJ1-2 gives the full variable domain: SAVISQKPSRDICQRGTSLTIQCQVDSQVTMMFWYRQQPGQSLTLIATANQGSEATYESGFVIDKFPISRPNLTFSTLTVSNMSPEDSSIYLCSVEDRVYGYTFGSGTRLTVV.

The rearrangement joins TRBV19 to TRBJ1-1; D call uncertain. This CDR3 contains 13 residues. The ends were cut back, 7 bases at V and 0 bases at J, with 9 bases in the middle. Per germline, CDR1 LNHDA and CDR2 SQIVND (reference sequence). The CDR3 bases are TGTGCCAGTAAAGACCACATGAACACTGAAGCTTTCTTT. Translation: CASKDHMNTEAFF.

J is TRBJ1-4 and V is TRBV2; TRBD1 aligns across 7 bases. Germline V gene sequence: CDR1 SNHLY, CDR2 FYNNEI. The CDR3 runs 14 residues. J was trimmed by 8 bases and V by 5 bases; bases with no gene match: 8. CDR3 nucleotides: TGTGCCAGCAGTTACCAGACAGGGACGGAAAAACTGTTTTTT. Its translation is CASSYQTGTEKLFF.

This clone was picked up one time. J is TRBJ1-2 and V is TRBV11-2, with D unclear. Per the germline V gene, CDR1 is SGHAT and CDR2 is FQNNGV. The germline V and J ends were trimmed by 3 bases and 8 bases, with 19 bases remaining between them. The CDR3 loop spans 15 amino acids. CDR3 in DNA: TGTGCCAGCAGCTTGGGCAGGTCCCAAATCTGGGGCTACACCTTC. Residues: CASSLGRSQIWGYTF.

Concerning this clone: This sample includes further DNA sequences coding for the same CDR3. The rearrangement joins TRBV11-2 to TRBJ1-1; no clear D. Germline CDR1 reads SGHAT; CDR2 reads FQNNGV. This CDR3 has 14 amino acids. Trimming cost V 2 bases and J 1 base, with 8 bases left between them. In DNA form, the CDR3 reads TGTGCCAGCAGCTTATTTCGGGGGAACACTGAAGCTTTCTTT. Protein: CASSLFRGNTEAFF. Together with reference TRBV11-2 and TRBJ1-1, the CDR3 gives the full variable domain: EAGVAQSPRYKIIEKRQSVAFWCNPISGHATLYWYQQILGQGPKLLIQFQNNGVVDDSQLPKDRFSAERLKGVDSTLKIQPAKLEDSAVYLCASSLFRGNTEAFFGQGTRLTVV.

The CDR3: CASTPWETQYF. Here the CDR3 DNA reads TGTGCCAGCACCCCCTGGGAGACCCAGTACTTC. The chain couples TRBV2 to TRBJ2-5; D not certain. Germline CDR1 SNHLY, CDR2 FYNNEI. The CDR3 is 11 residues long. V dropped 7 bases and J dropped 5 bases, with 8 bases sitting between them.

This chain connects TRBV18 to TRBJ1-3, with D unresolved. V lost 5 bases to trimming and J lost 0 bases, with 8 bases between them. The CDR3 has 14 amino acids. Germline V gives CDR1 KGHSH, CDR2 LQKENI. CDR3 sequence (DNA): TGTGCCAGCTCAGGGAGCGCCTCTGGAAACACCATATATTTT. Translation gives CASSGSASGNTIYF.

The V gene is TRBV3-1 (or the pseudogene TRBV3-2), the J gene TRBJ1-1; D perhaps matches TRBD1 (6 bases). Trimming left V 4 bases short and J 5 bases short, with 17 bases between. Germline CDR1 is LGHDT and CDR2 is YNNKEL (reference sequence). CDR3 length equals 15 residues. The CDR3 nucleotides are TGTGCCAGCAGCCCTCGAGGGGGGGCGCAGACTGAAGCTTTCTTT. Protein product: CASSPRGGAQTEAFF.

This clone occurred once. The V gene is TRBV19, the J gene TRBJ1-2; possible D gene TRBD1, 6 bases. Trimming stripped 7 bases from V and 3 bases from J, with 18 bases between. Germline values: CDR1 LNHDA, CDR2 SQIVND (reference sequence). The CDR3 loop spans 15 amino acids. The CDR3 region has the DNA TGTGCCAGTAAAATCCACAGGGATAGGGACTATGGCTACACCTTC. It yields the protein CASKIHRDRDYGYTF. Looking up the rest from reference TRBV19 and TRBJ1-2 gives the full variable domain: DGGITQSPKYLFRKEGQNVTLSCEQNLNHDAMYWYRQDPGQGLRLIYYSQIVNDFQKGDIAEGYSVSREKKESFPLTVTSAQKNPTAFYLCASKIHRDRDYGYTFGSGTRLTVV.

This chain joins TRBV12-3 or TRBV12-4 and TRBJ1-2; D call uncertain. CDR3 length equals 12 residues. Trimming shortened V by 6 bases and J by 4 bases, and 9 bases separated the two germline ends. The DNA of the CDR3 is TGTGCCAGCAGCATCCATGGCTATGGCTACACCTTC. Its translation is CASSIHGYGYTF.

CDR3 coding DNA: TGTGCCAGCAGCGTAGATGCGATCCAGCCCCAGCATTTT. Its protein product is CASSVDAIQPQHF. This chain links TRBV9 with TRBJ1-5; D not resolved. The CDR3 is made up of 13 amino acids. Trimming stripped 0 bases from V and 7 bases from J, with 8 bases between. In germline, CDR1 is SGDLS, CDR2 YYNGEE.

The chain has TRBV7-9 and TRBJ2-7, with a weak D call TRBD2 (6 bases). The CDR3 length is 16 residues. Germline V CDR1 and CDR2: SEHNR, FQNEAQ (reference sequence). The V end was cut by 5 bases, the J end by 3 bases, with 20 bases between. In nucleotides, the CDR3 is TGTGCCAGCAGCAATAATCAGGGTTGGCGGGGCTACGAGCAGTACTTC. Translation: CASSNNQGWRGYEQYF.

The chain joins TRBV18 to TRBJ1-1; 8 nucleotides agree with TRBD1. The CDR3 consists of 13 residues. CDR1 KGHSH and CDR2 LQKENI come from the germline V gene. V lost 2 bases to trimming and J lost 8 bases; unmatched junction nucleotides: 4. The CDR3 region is CASSPFRTGEAFF. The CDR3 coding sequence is TGTGCCAGCTCACCATTCAGGACAGGGGAAGCTTTCTTT. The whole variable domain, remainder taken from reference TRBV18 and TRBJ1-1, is NAGVMQNPRHLVRRRGQEARLRCSPMKGHSHVYWYRQLPEEGLKFMVYLQKENIIDESGMPKERFSAEFPKEGPSILRIQQVVRGDSAAYFCASSPFRTGEAFFGQGTRLTVV.

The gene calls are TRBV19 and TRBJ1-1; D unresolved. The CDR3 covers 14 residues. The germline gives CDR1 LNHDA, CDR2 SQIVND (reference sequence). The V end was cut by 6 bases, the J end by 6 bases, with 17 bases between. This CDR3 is CASRSPVDLSEAFF. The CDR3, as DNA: TGTGCCAGTAGATCTCCGGTAGATCTCTCTGAAGCTTTCTTT.

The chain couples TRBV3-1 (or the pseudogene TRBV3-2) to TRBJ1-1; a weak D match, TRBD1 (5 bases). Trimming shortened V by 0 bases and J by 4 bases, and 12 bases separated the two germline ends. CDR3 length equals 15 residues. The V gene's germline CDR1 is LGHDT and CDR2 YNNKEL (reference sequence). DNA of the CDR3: TGTGCCAGCAGCCAAGAGTGGAGGGGATCCACTGAAGCTTTCTTT. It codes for CASSQEWRGSTEAFF.

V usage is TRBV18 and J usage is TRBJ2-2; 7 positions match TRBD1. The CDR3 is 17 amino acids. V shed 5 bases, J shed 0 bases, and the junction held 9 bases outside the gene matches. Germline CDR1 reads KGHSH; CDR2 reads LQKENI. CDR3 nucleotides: TGTGCCAGCTCAACGGGACAGCCTCTGGCGAACACCGGGGAGCTGTTTTTT. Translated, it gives CASSTGQPLANTGELFF.

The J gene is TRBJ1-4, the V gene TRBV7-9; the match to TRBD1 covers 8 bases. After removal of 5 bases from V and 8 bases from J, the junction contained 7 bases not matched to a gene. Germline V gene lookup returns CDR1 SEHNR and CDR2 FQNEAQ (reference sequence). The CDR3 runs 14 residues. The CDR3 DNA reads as TGTGCCAGCAGCCTGGACAGGGAAAGGGAAAAACTGTTTTTT. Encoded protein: CASSLDREREKLFF.

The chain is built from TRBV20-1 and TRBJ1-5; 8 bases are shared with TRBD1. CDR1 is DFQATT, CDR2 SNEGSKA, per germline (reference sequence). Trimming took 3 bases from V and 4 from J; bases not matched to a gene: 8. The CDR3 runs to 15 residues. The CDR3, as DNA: TGCAGTGCTAGTGAGGCGGACAGGGTGAATCAGCCCCAGCATTTT. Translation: CSASEADRVNQPQHF.

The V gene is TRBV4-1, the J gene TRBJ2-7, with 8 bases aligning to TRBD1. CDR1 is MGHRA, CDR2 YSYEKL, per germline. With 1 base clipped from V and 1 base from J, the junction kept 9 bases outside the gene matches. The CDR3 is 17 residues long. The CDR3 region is CASSQVRFGQGSYEQYF. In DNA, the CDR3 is TGCGCCAGCAGCCAAGTCCGCTTTGGACAGGGATCCTACGAGCAGTACTTC.

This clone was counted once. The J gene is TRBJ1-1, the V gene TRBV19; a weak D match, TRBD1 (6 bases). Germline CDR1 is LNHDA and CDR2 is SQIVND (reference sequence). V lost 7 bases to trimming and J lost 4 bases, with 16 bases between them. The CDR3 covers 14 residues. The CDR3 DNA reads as TGTGCCAGTACCCCCGGGGGCCAAAGCACTGAAGCTTTCTTT. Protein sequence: CASTPGGQSTEAFF.

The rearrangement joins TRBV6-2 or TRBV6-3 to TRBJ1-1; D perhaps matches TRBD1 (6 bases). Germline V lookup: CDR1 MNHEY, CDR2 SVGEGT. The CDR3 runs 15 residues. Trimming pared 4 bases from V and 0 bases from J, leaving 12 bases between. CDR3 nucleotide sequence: TGTGCCAGCAGTTCGTGGACAGCTCTGAACACTGAAGCTTTCTTT. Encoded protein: CASSSWTALNTEAFF.

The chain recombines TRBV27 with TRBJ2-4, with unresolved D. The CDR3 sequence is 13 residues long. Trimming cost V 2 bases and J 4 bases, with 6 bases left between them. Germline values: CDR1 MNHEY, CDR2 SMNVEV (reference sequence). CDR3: CASSLGQKNIQYF. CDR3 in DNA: TGTGCCAGCAGTTTAGGTCAGAAAAACATTCAGTACTTC.